Listed below are T cell receptor beta chains from one sample, sequenced in a study of cytomegalovirus exposure and HLA in healthy donors. The assay was immunoSEQ multiplex PCR, and TCRdb's table has in-frame clones only and misses some. The sample lists roughly 300,000 clones, roughly 85% seen once, with 0.75% to 0.85% in the top ten. Material: PBMCs. The receptors shown here come from a woman aged 18-29 years in good health and CMV-seronegative. Both conserved end residues are part of each CDR3. Each record gives: V gene, clone size, J gene, CDR3 protein. Only part of the rows carry a size: once, few, many, or a class if the clone is expanded.

V: TRBV6-9
size: .
J: TRBJ2-5
CDR3: CASRGIAGDQETQYF

V: TRBV2
size: .
J: TRBJ2-1
CDR3: CASSERASGSYNEQFF

V: TRBV9
size: .
J: TRBJ2-3
CDR3: CASSVEGYPDTQYF

V: TRBV7-2
size: .
J: TRBJ2-1
CDR3: CASSLGLAGYNEQFF

V: TRBV19
size: once
J: TRBJ2-5
CDR3: CASTEGAPWETQYF

V: TRBV10-3
size: few
J: TRBJ2-7
CDR3: CAISEGTSNEQYF

V: TRBV4-1
size: .
J: TRBJ2-7
CDR3: CASSQSTSEYYEQYF

V: TRBV5-1
size: .
J: TRBJ1-1
CDR3: CASSLEGTEAFF

V: TRBV28
size: once
J: TRBJ1-2
CDR3: CASSIPYGYTF

V: TRBV6-5
size: .
J: TRBJ1-2
CDR3: CASSSTTGDYGYTF

V: TRBV27
size: .
J: TRBJ2-1
CDR3: CASSFARGYEQFF

V: TRBV5-8
size: .
J: TRBJ2-7
CDR3: CASSWGGGSGRARSSYEQYF

V: TRBV9
size: .
J: TRBJ2-7
CDR3: CASSAVAETTYEQYF

V: TRBV27
size: .
J: TRBJ2-7
CDR3: CASSILPGDDYEQYF